The 22 T cell receptor beta chains below all came from one sample that was sequenced in a study of beta chain features in type 1 diabetes. General study results and limits: All four CD4+ subsets of Type 1 diabetes patients contained TCRB CDR3s that were moderately but significantly shorter.

The whole isolated RNA underwent reverse transcription, so sequencing captured expressed TCRB transcripts. The assay was immunoSEQ multiplex PCR, and TCRdb's table has in-frame clones only and misses some. This table holds approximately 170,000 clones, approximately 7.9% found once. The antigens of these receptors remain unknown. The sample comprised central memory CD4+ T cells from blood. These receptor sequences come from a man aged 18-30 years with type 1 diabetes.

This chain uses TRBV5-1 with TRBJ1-1; D may be TRBD1 (5 bases). Germline V gene data show CDR1 as SGHRS and CDR2 as YFSETQ. V lost 6 bases to trimming and J lost 0 bases, with 21 bases between them. The CDR3 has 17 amino acids. The CDR3 DNA is TGCGCCAGCACCACAGGTCCCCTGGGGAACATGAACACTGAAGCTTTCTTT. Protein sequence: CASTTGPLGNMNTEAFF.

V and J are TRBV7-2 and TRBJ1-2, with a tentative D call TRBD1 (6 bases). With 0 bases removed from V and 8 bases from J, the gap between germline ends came to 13 bases. Germline values: CDR1 SGHTA, CDR2 FQGNSA. This CDR3 is built from 14 residues. The DNA for the CDR3 is TGTGCCAGCAGCTTAGCGGTACCAGGGGCCGGCTACACCTTC. It codes for CASSLAVPGAGYTF.

This clone has ten or more counts. The chain employs TRBV29-1 and TRBJ2-6; D is uncertain. CDR3 length: 14 residues. Trimming cost V 3 bases and J 4 bases, with 10 bases left between them. Germline lookup yields CDR1 SQVTM and CDR2 ANQGSEA. The DNA of the CDR3 is TGCAGCGTTGACTTCACTCTCGGGGCCAACGTCCTGACTTTC. Amino acid sequence: CSVDFTLGANVLTF.

This clone was counted only a few times. The genes are TRBV18 and TRBJ2-3, with TRBD1 identical over 7 bases. The CDR3 is 15 amino acids. Germline CDR1 KGHSH, CDR2 LQKENI. The V segment lost 2 bases and the J segment 7 bases; nucleotides outside the gene matches: 9. Here the CDR3 reads CASSPYDRALNTQYF. The CDR3 DNA reads as TGTGCCAGCTCACCATACGACAGGGCTTTAAATACGCAGTATTTT.

The chain joins TRBV19 to TRBJ1-1; 9 nucleotides align to TRBD1. V was pared by 3 bases and J by 10 bases, with 9 bases of the junction left unmatched. Germline V gene sequence: CDR1 LNHDA, CDR2 SQIVND (reference sequence). The length of the CDR3 is 14 residues. The CDR3 protein is CASSMGQGGMGAFF. The DNA of the CDR3 is TGTGCCAGTAGTATGGGACAGGGAGGCATGGGAGCTTTCTTT.

The chain combines TRBV5-1 with TRBJ2-1; 13 bases map to TRBD2. The CDR3 is 15 residues long. Germline trimming cut 5 bases from V and 5 bases from J; bases unmatched to any gene: 4. Germline lookup yields CDR1 SGHRS and CDR2 YFSETQ. The CDR3 loop is CASRGTSGKNNEQFF. The CDR3 DNA reads as TGCGCCAGCAGGGGGACTAGCGGGAAAAACAATGAGCAGTTCTTC.

This clone was recorded a few times. The chain is built from TRBV6-5 and TRBJ2-1; 7 nucleotides match TRBD1. CDR3 length equals 15 residues. The germline V gene encodes CDR1 MNHEY and CDR2 SVGAGI. V was pared by 0 bases and J by 6 bases, with 5 bases of the junction left unmatched. The CDR3 coding sequence is TGTGCCAGCAGTTACTCGATTAGGGACAGCAATGAGCAGTTCTTC. Translating it yields CASSYSIRDSNEQFF.

This clone showed up just a few times. The rearrangement joins TRBV28 to TRBJ1-6; D ambiguous. V was pared by 7 bases and J by 5 bases, with 18 bases between. CDR3 size: 16 residues. Germline V gene sequence: CDR1 MDHEN, CDR2 SYDVKM. CDR3 nucleotides: TGTGCCAGCACCCCCGCGGGGAGCCGAAATAATTCACCCCTCCACTTT. As protein: CASTPAGSRNNSPLHF.

This clone was picked up a small number of times. The chain is built from TRBV9 and TRBJ2-2, with D unresolved. Germline CDR1 is SGDLS and CDR2 is YYNGEE. V lost 0 bases and J 6 bases, leaving 15 bases between the germline ends. The CDR3 covers 16 residues. The CDR3: CASSVALGAGAGELFF. The DNA of the CDR3 is TGTGCCAGCAGCGTAGCGTTAGGTGCAGGCGCCGGGGAGCTGTTTTTT.

V and J are TRBV19 and TRBJ2-2; D perhaps matches TRBD2 (6 bases). Germline CDR1 LNHDA, CDR2 SQIVND (reference sequence). The CDR3 is 14 amino acids. V lost 6 bases to trimming and J lost 1 base, with 9 bases between them. DNA for the CDR3: TGTGCCAGTAGGCTGCGGGAGAACACCGGGGAGCTGTTTTTT. As protein: CASRLRENTGELFF.

The J gene is TRBJ2-2, the V gene TRBV30; TRBD2 matches 8 bases. Germline trimming cut 2 bases from V and 4 bases from J; bases unmatched to any gene: 6. Germline CDR1 reads GTSNPN; CDR2 reads SVGIG (reference sequence). The CDR3 runs 15 residues. The DNA of the CDR3 is TGTGCCTGGAGTTTGCGGGGGGCGGGCACCGGGGAGCTGTTTTTT. Protein: CAWSLRGAGTGELFF.

V gene TRBV7-9 combines with J gene TRBJ2-1; 7 bases match TRBD2. There are 14 residues in the CDR3. Germline CDR1 reads SEHNR; CDR2 reads FQNEAQ (reference sequence). V was clipped by 4 bases and J by 8 bases; unmatched bases: 8. This CDR3 reads CASSSTWGGDEQFF. The CDR3 DNA follows: TGTGCCAGCAGCTCAACATGGGGGGGGGATGAGCAGTTCTTC.

The rearrangement joins TRBV28 to TRBJ1-6; no clear D gene. The CDR3 spans 18 residues. Germline V gene lookup returns CDR1 MDHEN and CDR2 SYDVKM. The V end lost 2 bases, the J end lost 0 bases, and 14 bases lay between the germline ends. CDR3 sequence: CASSLIGSSSSYNSPLHF. As DNA, the CDR3 is TGTGCCAGCAGTTTAATCGGCAGCTCTAGCTCCTATAATTCACCCCTCCACTTT.

This clone was picked up a small number of times. J is TRBJ1-6 and V is TRBV6-4; possibly TRBD1 for D (6 bases). Trimming shortened V by 4 bases and J by 9 bases, and 16 bases separated the two germline ends. Germline loops: CDR1 MRHNA, CDR2 SNTAGT. This CDR3 is built from 15 residues. The chain's CDR3 is CASSVTRGTGSPLHF. The DNA of the CDR3 is TGTGCCAGCAGTGTCACCAGGGGAACTGGTTCACCCCTCCACTTT.

This clone was seen a handful of times. The chain's CDR3 is CASSGQGGREKQYF. Written as DNA, the CDR3 is TGTGCCAGCAGCGGACAGGGGGGCAGGGAGAAGCAGTACTTC. The rearrangement links TRBV2 to TRBJ2-7, with TRBD1 matching 10 bases. The germline gives CDR1 SNHLY, CDR2 FYNNEI. This CDR3 contains 14 residues. V lost 6 bases and J lost 8; bases outside the gene matches: 10.

CDR3 nucleotides: TGTGCCAGCAGCTTAACAGCGGACTATCAAGAGACCCAGTACTTC. Its translation: CASSLTADYQETQYF. This chain connects TRBV7-2 to TRBJ2-5; perhaps TRBD2 as D (6 bases). V lost 2 bases and J 2 bases, leaving 12 bases between the germline ends. The germline V gene has CDR1 SGHTA and CDR2 FQGNSA. The CDR3 sequence is 15 residues long.

This clone was counted a few times. DNA of the CDR3: TGTGCCAGCAGGCCAAGCCACAGGGGGCGGTACGAAAAACTGTTTTTT. Translated, it gives CASRPSHRGRYEKLFF. This chain links TRBV28 with TRBJ1-4, with 9 bases lining up with TRBD1. This CDR3 spans 16 amino acids. Germline CDR1 is MDHEN and CDR2 is SYDVKM. The V gene end was trimmed by 6 bases and the J gene end by 8 bases; junction bases not matched to a gene: 13.

The sample holds a few counts of this clone. The same CDR3 is also encoded by other DNA sequences in this sample. The chain carries TRBV2 and TRBJ1-2; D uncertain. The V and J ends lost 2 bases and 5 bases respectively, with 6 bases between them. Per germline, CDR1 SNHLY and CDR2 FYNNEI. The CDR3 loop spans 12 amino acids. CDR3 nucleotide sequence: TGTGCCAGCAGTGAAACAGATTATGGCTACACCTTC. It is translated as CASSETDYGYTF.

CDR3 coding DNA: TGTGCCAGCTCCCCCCCGGACAGGGTCGGTTATGGCTACACCTTC. It specifies CASSPPDRVGYGYTF. This rearrangement joins TRBV18 to TRBJ1-2; 8 nucleotides agree with TRBD1. The germline V gene has CDR1 KGHSH and CDR2 LQKENI. J lost 5 bases, V lost 6 bases, and 11 bases had no gene match. The CDR3 contains 15 residues.

This clone was detected only a few times. This chain uses TRBV5-1 with TRBJ2-3; 7 positions agree with TRBD1. This CDR3 has 16 amino acids. In germline, CDR1 is SGHRS, CDR2 YFSETQ. Germline trimming cut 0 bases from V and 6 bases from J; bases unmatched to any gene: 10. CDR3 sequence reads: CASSLARRGLPDTQYF. The CDR3 bases are TGCGCCAGCAGCTTGGCTAGAAGGGGGCTCCCTGATACGCAGTATTTT.

In its sample, this clone was seen a few times. This rearrangement joins TRBV28 to TRBJ1-1; TRBD1 agrees at 8 bases. Looked up from germline, CDR1 is MDHEN and CDR2 is SYDVKM. The V gene end was trimmed by 4 bases and the J gene end by 10 bases; junction bases not matched to a gene: 2. The CDR3 extends over 11 amino acids. The DNA of the CDR3 is TGTGCCAGCAGTTCGACAGGGGTAGCTTTCTTT. This gives the protein CASSSTGVAFF.

This clone was found a few times. The chain links TRBV28 to TRBJ2-1, with 9 bases fitting TRBD2. The junction had 8 bases not matched to a gene; V was cut back by 1 base and J by 7 bases. This CDR3 is built from 16 residues. Germline V gene data show CDR1 as MDHEN and CDR2 as SYDVKM. The CDR3 DNA follows: TGTGCCAGCAGTTTATCACGTAGCGGGGGAAGAAATGAGCAGTTCTTC. The encoded protein is CASSLSRSGGRNEQFF.